This T cell receptor beta chain was profiled in a study of early T cells in non-severe SARS-CoV-2 infection. Overall study context: Sequenced material consisted of bulk RNA (from unsorted whole blood), and chains were unpaired. Study-wide results and limits: VDJdb matching favored anti-spike CD8 responses, missing private and CD4 specificities.

Germline V lookup: CDR1 DFQATT, CDR2 SNEGSKA (reference sequence). The CDR3 has 16 residues. The V gene end was trimmed by 3 bases and the J gene end by 2 bases; junction bases not matched to a gene: 10. Separate cDNA molecules each had unique molecular identifiers attached to them. One entry per CDR3 protein, called by TCRdb with MiXCR from the 5' RACE reads. The sample has 85,000 to 120,000 distinct CDR3 sequences, 13% seen once. About this clonotype itself: Its target is not known.

Sequencing input: whole blood. This TCR came from an adult who was a healthcare worker with PCR-confirmed SARS-CoV-2 infection or an uninfected control (not recorded which). The chain uses TRBV20-1 and TRBJ1-5, with TRBD1 matching over 7 bases. The CDR3 loop is CSARGPSGQGNQPQHF. Written as DNA, the CDR3 is TGCAGTGCTAGGGGTCCTTCAGGACAGGGCAATCAGCCCCAGCATTTT.